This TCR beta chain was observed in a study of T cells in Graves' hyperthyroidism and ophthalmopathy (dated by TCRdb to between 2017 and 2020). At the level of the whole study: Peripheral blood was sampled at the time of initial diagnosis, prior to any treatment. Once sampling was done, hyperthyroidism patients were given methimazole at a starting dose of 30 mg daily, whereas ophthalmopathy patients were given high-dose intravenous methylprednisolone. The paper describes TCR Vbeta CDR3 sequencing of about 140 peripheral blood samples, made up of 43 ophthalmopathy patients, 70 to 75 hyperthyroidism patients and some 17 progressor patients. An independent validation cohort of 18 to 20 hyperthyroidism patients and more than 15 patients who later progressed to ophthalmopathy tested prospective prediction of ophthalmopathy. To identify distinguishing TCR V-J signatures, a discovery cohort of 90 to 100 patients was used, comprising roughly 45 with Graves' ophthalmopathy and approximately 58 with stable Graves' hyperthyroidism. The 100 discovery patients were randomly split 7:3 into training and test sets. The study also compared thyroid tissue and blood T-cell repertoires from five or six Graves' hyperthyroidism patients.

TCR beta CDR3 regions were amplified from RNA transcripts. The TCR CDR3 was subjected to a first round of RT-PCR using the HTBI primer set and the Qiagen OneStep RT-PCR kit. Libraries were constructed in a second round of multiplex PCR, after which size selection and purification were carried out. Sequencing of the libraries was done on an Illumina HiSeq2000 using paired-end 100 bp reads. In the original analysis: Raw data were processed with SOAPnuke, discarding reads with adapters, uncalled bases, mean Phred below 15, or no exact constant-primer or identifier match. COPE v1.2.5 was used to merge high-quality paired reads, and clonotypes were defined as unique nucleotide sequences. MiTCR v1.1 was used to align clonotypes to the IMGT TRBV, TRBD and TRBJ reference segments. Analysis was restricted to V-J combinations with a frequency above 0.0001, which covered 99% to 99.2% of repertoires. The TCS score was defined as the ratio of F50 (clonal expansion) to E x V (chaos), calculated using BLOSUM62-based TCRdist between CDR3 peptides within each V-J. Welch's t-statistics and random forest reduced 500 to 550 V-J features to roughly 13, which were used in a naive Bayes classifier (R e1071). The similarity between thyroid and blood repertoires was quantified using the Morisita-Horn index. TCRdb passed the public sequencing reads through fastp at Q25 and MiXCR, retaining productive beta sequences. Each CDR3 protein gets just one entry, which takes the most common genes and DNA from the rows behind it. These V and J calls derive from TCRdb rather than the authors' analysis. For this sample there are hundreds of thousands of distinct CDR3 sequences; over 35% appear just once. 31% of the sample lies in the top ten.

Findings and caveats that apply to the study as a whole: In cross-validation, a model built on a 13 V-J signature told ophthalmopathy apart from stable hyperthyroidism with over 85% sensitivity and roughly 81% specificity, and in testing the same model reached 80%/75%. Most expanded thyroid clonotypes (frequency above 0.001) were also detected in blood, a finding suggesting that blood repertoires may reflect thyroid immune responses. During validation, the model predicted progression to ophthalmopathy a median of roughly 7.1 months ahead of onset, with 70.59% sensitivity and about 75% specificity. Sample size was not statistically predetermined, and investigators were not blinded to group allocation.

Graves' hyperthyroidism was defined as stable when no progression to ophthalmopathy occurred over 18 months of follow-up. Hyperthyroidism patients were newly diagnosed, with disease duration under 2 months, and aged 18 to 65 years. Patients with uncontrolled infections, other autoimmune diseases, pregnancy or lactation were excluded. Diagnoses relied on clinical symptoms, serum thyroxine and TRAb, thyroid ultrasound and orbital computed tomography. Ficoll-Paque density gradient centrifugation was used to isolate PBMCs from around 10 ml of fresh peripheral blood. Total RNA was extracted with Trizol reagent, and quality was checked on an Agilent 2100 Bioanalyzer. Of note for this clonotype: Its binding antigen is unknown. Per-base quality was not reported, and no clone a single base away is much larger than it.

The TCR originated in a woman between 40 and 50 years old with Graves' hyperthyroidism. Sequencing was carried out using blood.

The CDR3 here reads CASSQTRQGNYGYTF. The DNA is TGTGCCAGCAGCCAAACCCGACAGGGGAACTATGGCTACACCTTC. The sequence joins TRBV6-5 to TRBJ1-2, with 8 bases matching TRBD1. Including cysteine and phenylalanine, the CDR3 has 15 amino acids. The CDR3 DNA has 45 bases and is translated from base 1. The germline V end is reduced by 6 bases and the J end by 2 bases; junction bases left unmatched: 8. Taken from the germline V gene, the CDR1 and CDR2 loops are MNHEY and SVGAGI.